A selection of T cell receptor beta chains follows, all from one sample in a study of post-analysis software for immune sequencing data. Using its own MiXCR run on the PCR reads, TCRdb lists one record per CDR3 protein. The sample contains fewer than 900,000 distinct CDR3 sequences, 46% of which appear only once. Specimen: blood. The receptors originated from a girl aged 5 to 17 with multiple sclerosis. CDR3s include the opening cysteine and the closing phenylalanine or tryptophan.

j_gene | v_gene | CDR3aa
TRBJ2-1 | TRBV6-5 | CASRMIGLDRNEQFF
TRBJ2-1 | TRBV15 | CATSSSYGNEQFF
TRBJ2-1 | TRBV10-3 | CAISENGPHEQFF
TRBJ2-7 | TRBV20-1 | CSASPGLAGAVSSYEQYF
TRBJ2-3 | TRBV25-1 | CASSDLPAGRLSTDTQYF
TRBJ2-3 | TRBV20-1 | CSARDRDSWDTQYF
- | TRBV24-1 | CATSDSFAETQYF
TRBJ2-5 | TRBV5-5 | CASRQDSRETQYF
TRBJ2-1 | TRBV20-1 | CSARDFAGGLNEQFF
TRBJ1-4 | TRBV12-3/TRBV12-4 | CASSLRREAPGEKLFF
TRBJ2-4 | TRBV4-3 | CASSQDVVPLAKNIRYF
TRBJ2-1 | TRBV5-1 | CASSLGLAGDDEQFF
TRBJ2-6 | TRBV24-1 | CATSVTGISGANVLTF
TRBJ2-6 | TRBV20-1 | CSARLSGANVLTF
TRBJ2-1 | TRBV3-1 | CASSRTVESYNEQFF
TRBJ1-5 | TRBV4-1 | CASSQGDSNQPQHF
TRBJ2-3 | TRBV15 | CATSSRTSGSFADTQYF
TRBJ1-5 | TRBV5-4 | CASSLDPAGQPQHF
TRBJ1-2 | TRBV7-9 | CASSLYQGAPYGYTF
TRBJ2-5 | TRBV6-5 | CASSYSAGQQETQYF
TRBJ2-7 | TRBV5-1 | CASSPGGTSGSYEQYF
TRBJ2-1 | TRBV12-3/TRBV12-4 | CASSSTSGSSYNEQFF
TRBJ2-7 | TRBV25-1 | CASSESGDRSYEQYF
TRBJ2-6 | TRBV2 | CASSSRGQGGFSGANVLTF
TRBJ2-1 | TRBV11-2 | CASSREGQGMNEQFF
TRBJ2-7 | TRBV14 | CASSKTGESYEQYF
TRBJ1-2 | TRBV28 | CASWGQGPYGYTF
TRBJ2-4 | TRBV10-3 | CAIRTGSDIQYF
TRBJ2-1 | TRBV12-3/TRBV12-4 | CASSQTSGNEQFF
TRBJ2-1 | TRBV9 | CASSVAAGGLNEQFF
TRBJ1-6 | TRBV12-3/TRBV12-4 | CASSFRAEGSPLHF
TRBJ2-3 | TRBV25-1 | CASSEVPDTQYF
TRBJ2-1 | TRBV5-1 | CASSLDHAGVVHEQFF
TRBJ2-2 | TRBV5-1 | CASTLGLAGTGELFF
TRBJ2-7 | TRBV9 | CASSASPGTSFSEQYF
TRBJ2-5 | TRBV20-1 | CSARNRGLMGTQYF
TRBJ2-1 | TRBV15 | CATSRDLGADEQFF
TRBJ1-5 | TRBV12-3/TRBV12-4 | CASSFNRGSQPQHF
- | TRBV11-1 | CASSLWSPWNSTSGVDNEQFF
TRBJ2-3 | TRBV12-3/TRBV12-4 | CASSQIHPPSKDTQYF
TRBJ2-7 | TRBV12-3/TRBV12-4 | CASTIGLAYEQYF
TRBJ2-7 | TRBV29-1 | CSVDVTGYEQYF
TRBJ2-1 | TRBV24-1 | CATSARDRGLNEQFF
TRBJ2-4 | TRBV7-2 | CASSPRGGLAGDEQYF
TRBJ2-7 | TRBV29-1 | CSVGANEQYF
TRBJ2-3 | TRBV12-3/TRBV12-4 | CASSLAGAQVTQYF
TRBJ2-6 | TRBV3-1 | CASSQLIGDAGAWSGANVLTF
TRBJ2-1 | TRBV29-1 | CSVATGTGYEQFF
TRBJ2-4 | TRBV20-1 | CSARVAGSDIQYF